This T cell receptor beta chain was sequenced during a study of cytomegalovirus exposure and HLA in healthy donors. Germline V lookup: CDR1 SGHRS, CDR2 YFSETQ. With 0 bases removed from V and 3 bases from J, the gap between germline ends came to 7 bases. The CDR3 is made up of 14 amino acids. Assay used: immunoSEQ multiplex PCR; TCRdb lists only in-frame clones, some missing. The profile shows 200,000 or so clones, around 83% of them singletons. Broader study findings: The classifier reportedly diagnosed cytomegalovirus status with high specificity and sensitivity. The study put some 160 TCR beta chains on its list as cytomegalovirus-associated.

Turning to this clone: The antigen is not known.

The rearrangement links TRBV5-1 to TRBJ1-3; no reliable D call. Sequences were obtained from PBMCs. This TCR came from a woman aged 25 to 39 in good health and CMV-seropositive. The CDR3 DNA reads TGCGCCAGCAGCTTGGCAGGTGATGGAAACACCATATATTTT. Translating gives CASSLAGDGNTIYF.